Below, one T cell receptor beta chain is given with its context. This entry belongs to a study of blood T cell repertoires in COVID-19. Study-wide background: Both acute and convalescent COVID-19 samples were obtained from the United States, Italy and Spain. PBMCs, B-cell-depleted T cells, or T cells provided the cDNA or gDNA that made up the material.

Germline V gene lookup returns CDR1 SGHRS and CDR2 YFSETQ. The CDR3 runs to 16 residues. V shed 0 bases, J shed 4 bases, and the junction held 7 bases outside the gene matches. The method was immunoSEQ multiplex PCR; TCRdb's version includes in-frame clones alone and lacks a portion of them. The sample holds tens of thousands of clones; 85% to 90% are singletons and the top ten take 11%. The TCR comes from a human donor in a cohort sampled during active COVID-19. The sample comprised peripheral blood. This sequence joins TRBV5-1 and TRBJ1-3; 7 bases line up with TRBD1. Here the CDR3 reads CASSLGVTGSGNTIYF. DNA for the CDR3: TGCGCCAGCAGCTTGGGGGTGACAGGGTCCGGAAACACCATATATTTT.